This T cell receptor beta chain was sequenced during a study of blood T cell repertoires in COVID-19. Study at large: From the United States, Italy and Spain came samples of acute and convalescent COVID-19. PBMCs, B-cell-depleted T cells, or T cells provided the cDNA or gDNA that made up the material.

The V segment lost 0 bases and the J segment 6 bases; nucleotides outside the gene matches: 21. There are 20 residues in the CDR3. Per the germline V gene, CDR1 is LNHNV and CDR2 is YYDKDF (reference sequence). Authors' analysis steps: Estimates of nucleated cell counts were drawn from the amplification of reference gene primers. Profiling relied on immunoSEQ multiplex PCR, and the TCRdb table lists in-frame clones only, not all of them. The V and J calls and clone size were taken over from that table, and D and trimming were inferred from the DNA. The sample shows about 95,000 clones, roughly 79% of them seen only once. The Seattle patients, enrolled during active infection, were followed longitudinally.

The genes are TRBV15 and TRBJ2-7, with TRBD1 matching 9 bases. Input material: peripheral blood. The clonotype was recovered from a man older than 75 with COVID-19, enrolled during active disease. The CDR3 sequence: CATSRDISYDGTGYFVEQYF. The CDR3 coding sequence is TGTGCCACCAGCAGAGATATTTCGTATGACGGGACAGGGTATTTCGTCGAGCAGTACTTC.